The rows below give T cell receptor beta chains drawn from one sample of a study of cytomegalovirus exposure and HLA in healthy donors. Data came from immunoSEQ multiplex PCR; TCRdb stores just in-frame clones and leaves some out. The repertoire includes around 200,000 clones, around three quarters of them detected once, and 15% sits in the top ten. Input material: PBMCs. The receptors shown here come from a middle-aged man in good health and CMV-seronegative. Both conserved end residues are part of each CDR3.

v_call: TRBV5-1; cdr3_length: 14; cdr3_aa: CASSPGMLNTEAFF
v_call: TRBV5-1; cdr3_length: 17; cdr3_aa: CASSLLGEPLSGNTIYF
v_call: TRBV7-6; cdr3_length: 17; cdr3_aa: CASSPGLGSSYNSPLHF
v_call: TRBV10-3; cdr3_length: 16; cdr3_aa: CAISESPQGARNTIYF
v_call: TRBV5-6; cdr3_length: 13; cdr3_aa: CASSLLQGYEQYF
v_call: TRBV4-1; cdr3_length: 14; cdr3_aa: CASSQQQTAYGYTF
v_call: TRBV25-1; cdr3_length: 12; cdr3_aa: CATSLGDRGAFF
v_call: TRBV5-4; cdr3_length: 15; cdr3_aa: CASSSGVPGANVLTF
v_call: TRBV14; cdr3_length: 15; cdr3_aa: CASSQVAGTIGVQHF
v_call: TRBV7-2; cdr3_length: 13; cdr3_aa: CASSPADSYEQYF
v_call: TRBV5-4; cdr3_length: 14; cdr3_aa: CASSLGAGNTEAFF
v_call: TRBV6-5; cdr3_length: 13; cdr3_aa: CASSYERNQPQHF
v_call: TRBV9; cdr3_length: 15; cdr3_aa: CASSSSGLVGDTQYF
v_call: TRBV9; cdr3_length: 12; cdr3_aa: CASSPPDTEAFF
v_call: TRBV10-3; cdr3_length: 13; cdr3_aa: CAISESAGTEAFF
v_call: TRBV12-5; cdr3_length: 15; cdr3_aa: CASANEGTGMDTQYF
v_call: TRBV27; cdr3_length: 14; cdr3_aa: CASSLTGVAGELFF
v_call: TRBV10-3; cdr3_length: 16; cdr3_aa: CAISESPTGVNQPQHF
v_call: TRBV28; cdr3_length: 15; cdr3_aa: CASSLPGQGATEAFF
v_call: TRBV6-1; cdr3_length: 14; cdr3_aa: CASSTAGTPIGYTF
v_call: TRBV6-1; cdr3_length: 17; cdr3_aa: CASSDNGRSLAGYGYTF
v_call: TRBV5-4; cdr3_length: 15; cdr3_aa: CASRNDGTGADTQYF
v_call: TRBV27; cdr3_length: 16; cdr3_aa: CASSLTGQGGNQPQHF
v_call: TRBV7-9; cdr3_length: 13; cdr3_aa: CASSGEFNQPQHF
v_call: TRBV2; cdr3_length: 16; cdr3_aa: CASSESGSGGAGELFF
v_call: TRBV29-1; cdr3_length: 15; cdr3_aa: CSVDGTRSYSNEQFF
v_call: TRBV6-5; cdr3_length: 15; cdr3_aa: CAGRRAGAAYNEQFF
v_call: TRBV27; cdr3_length: 15; cdr3_aa: CASRTGFYSNQPQHF
v_call: TRBV7-3; cdr3_length: 16; cdr3_aa: CASSPPPAGAMNEQFF
v_call: TRBV5-6; cdr3_length: 16; cdr3_aa: CASSLGGETLNEKLFF
v_call: TRBV5-4; cdr3_length: 16; cdr3_aa: CASSYAGTPRGNTIYF
v_call: TRBV9; cdr3_length: 16; cdr3_aa: CASSVGGGPNTGELFF
v_call: TRBV6-4; cdr3_length: 13; cdr3_aa: CASSETARTEAFF
v_call: TRBV5-1; cdr3_length: 14; cdr3_aa: CASSLSPGNQPQHF
v_call: TRBV29-1; cdr3_length: 13; cdr3_aa: CSVVSGESYGYTF
v_call: TRBV9; cdr3_length: 15; cdr3_aa: CASSPRGGSPGELFF
v_call: TRBV7-3; cdr3_length: 18; cdr3_aa: CASSLPTAGGAGADTQYF
v_call: TRBV21-1; cdr3_length: 15; cdr3_aa: CASSSRQGAKNIQYF
v_call: TRBV7-9; cdr3_length: 18; cdr3_aa: CASSPPLGTSGRAVSQYF
v_call: TRBV7-8; cdr3_length: 15; cdr3_aa: CASSLTSGSQETQYF
v_call: TRBV5-1; cdr3_length: 11; cdr3_aa: CASSLTGEQFF
v_call: TRBV19; cdr3_length: 11; cdr3_aa: CASSMAESQYF
v_call: TRBV27; cdr3_length: 18; cdr3_aa: CASSLALTSGRARNEQFF
v_call: TRBV4-3; cdr3_length: 14; cdr3_aa: CASSQLTGDNEQFF
v_call: TRBV7-3; cdr3_length: 18; cdr3_aa: CASSLKVGGLAGPNEQFF
v_call: TRBV6-5; cdr3_length: 13; cdr3_aa: CASRTGPNSPLLF
v_call: TRBV7-8; cdr3_length: 14; cdr3_aa: CASLRDSVAGELFF
v_call: TRBV7-9; cdr3_length: 10; cdr3_aa: CASTPDPRIF
v_call: TRBV9; cdr3_length: 14; cdr3_aa: CASSVASTSNEQFF
v_call: TRBV4-3; cdr3_length: 13; cdr3_aa: CASSQGPYQPQHF
v_call: TRBV4-3; cdr3_length: 13; cdr3_aa: CASSQDSKEKLFF